What follows are 18 T cell receptor beta chains derived from one specimen sequenced in a study of cytomegalovirus exposure and HLA in healthy donors. The study ran its PCR with 60 Vbeta and 13 Jbeta primers. Profiling relied on immunoSEQ multiplex PCR, and the TCRdb table lists in-frame clones only, not all of them. The profile covers tens of thousands of clones, with around 80% appearing a single time and 1.9% taken by the ten largest. The sample taken for sequencing was PBMCs. Receptors originate from a man aged 18 to 29 in good health and CMV-seronegative.

The V call is TRBV5-1, the J call TRBJ2-7, with 9 bases aligning to TRBD1. Germline CDR1 and CDR2: SGHRS and YFSETQ. The V segment lost 4 bases and the J segment 5 bases; nucleotides outside the gene matches: 10. The length of the CDR3 is 15 residues. The CDR3 DNA follows: TGCGCCAGCAGCACCTCCGGGACAGGGATCCACGAGCAGTACTTC. Amino acids: CASSTSGTGIHEQYF.

In its sample, this clone was seen a few times. The chain carries TRBV19 and TRBJ1-1; D is undetermined. CDR3 size: 13 residues. From germline, CDR1 is LNHDA and CDR2 SQIVND (reference sequence). The V end lost 5 bases, the J end lost 8 bases, and 15 bases lay between the germline ends. For the CDR3, the DNA is TGTGCCAGTAGTGCGGCTACGTTCGGGGAAGCTTTCTTT. It encodes CASSAATFGEAFF. Looking up the rest from reference TRBV19 and TRBJ1-1 gives the full variable domain: DGGITQSPKYLFRKEGQNVTLSCEQNLNHDAMYWYRQDPGQGLRLIYYSQIVNDFQKGDIAEGYSVSREKKESFPLTVTSAQKNPTAFYLCASSAATFGEAFFGQGTRLTVV.

The CDR3 reads CASSQEVSNYGYTF. In DNA, the CDR3 is TGTGCCAGCAGCCAAGAGGTCAGTAACTATGGCTACACCTTC. The rearrangement links TRBV4-2 to TRBJ1-2; D gene uncertain. This CDR3 is 14 amino acids long. CDR1 LGHNA and CDR2 YNFKEQ come from the germline V gene. V was cut by 0 bases and J by 1 base, with 6 bases left in between.

The CDR3: CASSNGQNQQPQHF. Written as DNA, the CDR3 is TGTGCCAGCAGCAATGGACAGAACCAGCAGCCCCAGCATTTT. The chain uses TRBV28 and TRBJ1-5; perhaps TRBD1 as D (6 bases). This CDR3 contains 14 residues. The V gene's germline CDR1 is MDHEN and CDR2 SYDVKM. Trimming stripped 6 bases from V and 7 bases from J, with 16 bases between.

The V call is TRBV4-1, the J call TRBJ1-2; the match to TRBD1 covers 11 bases. This CDR3 has 12 amino acids. Germline V gene lookup returns CDR1 MGHRA and CDR2 YSYEKL. J lost 8 bases, V lost 5 bases, and 1 base had no gene match. The CDR3 DNA is TGCGCCAGCAGCGGGACAGGGGGAGGCTACACCTTC. The encoded protein is CASSGTGGGYTF.

The V gene is TRBV11-2, the J gene TRBJ1-2, with 10 bases that match TRBD1. This CDR3 region has 15 residues. V trimming: 2 bases; J trimming: 8 bases; junction bases outside the gene matches: 8. Germline lookup yields CDR1 SGHAT and CDR2 FQNNGV. CDR3 nucleotide sequence: TGTGCCAGCAGCTTAACCCGACAGGGGGCGGGCGGCTACACCTTC. Amino acids: CASSLTRQGAGGYTF.

This chain connects TRBV28 to TRBJ2-1; TRBD1 matches 9 bases. CDR3 size: 14 residues. In germline, CDR1 is MDHEN, CDR2 SYDVKM. V lost 5 bases, J lost 7 bases, and 6 bases stayed unmatched. The CDR3 is CASSQGDRENEQFF. Written as DNA, the CDR3 is TGTGCCAGCAGTCAAGGGGACAGGGAAAATGAGCAGTTCTTC.

The chain is built from TRBV7-9 and TRBJ2-7; TRBD2 is a possible D gene (5 bases). The germline CDR1 and CDR2 sequences are SEHNR and FQNEAQ (reference sequence). CDR3 length: 14 residues. Trimming shortened V by 3 bases and J by 0 bases, and 9 bases separated the two germline ends. In DNA, the CDR3 is TGTGCCAGCAGCTTCACGGGGAGCTCCTACGAGCAGTACTTC. This sequence encodes CASSFTGSSYEQYF.

This sequence joins TRBV10-1 and TRBJ1-2, with TRBD1 identical over 7 bases. This CDR3 contains 14 residues. The germline V gene encodes CDR1 WNHNN and CDR2 SYGVQD (reference sequence). J lost 4 bases, V lost 6 bases, and 8 bases had no gene match. The CDR3 sequence is CASSPTGMGYGYTF. The CDR3 coding sequence is TGCGCCAGCAGCCCGACAGGGATGGGCTATGGCTACACCTTC.

J is TRBJ2-1 and V is TRBV7-2; 13 bases map to TRBD2. The CDR3 spans 18 residues. Germline trimming cut 1 base from V and 6 bases from J; bases unmatched to any gene: 9. Germline loops: CDR1 SGHTA, CDR2 FQGNSA. The CDR3 sequence: CASSLGGRTSGRANEQFF. CDR3 nucleotide sequence: TGTGCCAGCAGCTTAGGGGGTCGCACTAGCGGGAGGGCCAATGAGCAGTTCTTC.

The genes are TRBV11-2 and TRBJ2-2; D may be TRBD1 (6 bases). The CDR3 totals 16 residues. The V gene lost 6 bases and the J gene lost 1 base, with 15 bases spanning the gap. CDR1 is SGHAT and CDR2 is FQNNGV in the germline V gene. The chain's CDR3 is CASSGEGVENTGELFF. The CDR3 DNA reads TGTGCCAGCAGTGGTGAGGGGGTCGAGAACACCGGGGAGCTGTTTTTT. Together with reference TRBV11-2 and TRBJ2-2, the CDR3 gives the full variable domain: EAGVAQSPRYKIIEKRQSVAFWCNPISGHATLYWYQQILGQGPKLLIQFQNNGVVDDSQLPKDRFSAERLKGVDSTLKIQPAKLEDSAVYLCASSGEGVENTGELFFGEGSRLTVL.

The chain has TRBV6-5 and TRBJ1-6; D is unresolved. Deletions cut 6 bases from V and 8 bases from J, with 14 bases between. Germline V CDR1 and CDR2: MNHEY, SVGAGI. The CDR3 has 14 amino acids. CDR3 residues: CASRRGRGDSPLHF. CDR3 DNA sequence: TGTGCCAGCAGGCGGGGTCGTGGGGATTCACCCCTCCACTTT.

The chain is built from TRBV7-8 and TRBJ2-1; 7 bases line up with TRBD2. The germline V gene encodes CDR1 SGHVS and CDR2 FQNEAQ. The J segment lost 0 bases and the V segment lost 8 bases, leaving 7 bases of the junction unmatched. CDR3 size: 15 residues. The CDR3 DNA sequence: TGTGCCAGCGGGAACGGGAGGAGCTCCTACAATGAGCAGTTCTTC. Residues: CASGNGRSSYNEQFF.

The chain links TRBV28 to TRBJ1-4, with 8 bases aligning to TRBD1. Germline V gives CDR1 MDHEN, CDR2 SYDVKM. CDR3 size: 13 residues. The J segment lost 8 bases and the V segment lost 3 bases, leaving 2 bases of the junction unmatched. CDR3 DNA sequence: TGTGCCAGCAGTTTCGACAGGGGCGAAAAACTGTTTTTT. This translates into CASSFDRGEKLFF.

The rearrangement uses TRBV9 and TRBJ1-1; weak D call: TRBD1 (6 bases). This CDR3 contains 14 residues. Germline values: CDR1 SGDLS, CDR2 YYNGEE. The germline V and J ends were trimmed by 7 bases and 4 bases, with 17 bases remaining between them. The CDR3 reads CASGGGGGVTEAFF. The CDR3 DNA sequence: TGTGCCAGCGGGGGCGGGGGTGGGGTCACTGAAGCTTTCTTT.

The chain has TRBV9 and TRBJ2-2; a possible D gene is TRBD1 (6 bases). Germline V CDR1 and CDR2: SGDLS, YYNGEE. The CDR3 is 17 residues long. The ends were cut back, 4 bases at V and 6 bases at J, with 22 bases in the middle. As DNA, the CDR3 is TGTGCCAGCAGCATCAATTCCGGGACACCGAAGCCCGGGGAGCTGTTTTTT. Translated, it gives CASSINSGTPKPGELFF.

The chain joins TRBV5-4 to TRBJ2-2; D not resolved. With 2 bases removed from V and 7 bases from J, the gap between germline ends came to 15 bases. Germline CDR1 is SGHNT and CDR2 is YYREEE (reference sequence). The CDR3 has 15 amino acids. The CDR3 reads CASSLNGGFGGELFF. Written as DNA, the CDR3 is TGTGCCAGCAGCTTAAACGGCGGCTTTGGCGGGGAGCTGTTTTTT.

This chain uses TRBV5-6 with TRBJ2-5; the D gene is possibly TRBD1 (6 bases). The CDR3 sequence is 15 residues long. The germline gives CDR1 SGHDT, CDR2 YYEEEE. The V end was cut by 0 bases, the J end by 9 bases, with 18 bases between. This CDR3 reads CASSLEINRAGSQYF. The CDR3 nucleotides read TGTGCCAGCAGCTTGGAAATCAACAGGGCCGGTTCCCAGTACTTC.